These 30 T cell receptor beta chains were all obtained from the same sample, sequenced in a study of blood T cell repertoires in COVID-19. Profiling relied on immunoSEQ multiplex PCR, and the TCRdb table lists in-frame clones only, not all of them. The sample contains about 260,000 clones, over 75% of which appear only once. Sequencing was carried out using peripheral blood. The origin of the receptors is a human donor in a cohort sampled during active COVID-19.

The chain carries TRBV7-8 and TRBJ2-7; D is ambiguous. The length of the CDR3 is 14 residues. Germline CDR1 and CDR2: SGHVS and FQNEAQ. The germline V and J ends were trimmed by 1 base and 4 bases, with 11 bases remaining between them. This CDR3 is CASSLGPLEYEQYF. The CDR3 DNA follows: TGTGCCAGCAGCTTAGGCCCTCTCGAGTACGAGCAGTACTTC.

Turning to this clone: One junction end disagrees with the germline gene, perhaps due to a read error. The chain recombines TRBV7-7 with TRBJ2-1, with 14 nucleotides matching TRBD2. The germline CDR1 and CDR2 sequences are SSHAT and FNYEAQ (reference sequence). The CDR3 consists of 16 residues. DNA for the CDR3: TGTGCTAGCAGCTCGGGACTAGCGGGAGTAGGGGGCGAGCAGTTCTTC. Translation gives CASSSGLAGVGGEQFF.

V gene TRBV28 combines with J gene TRBJ2-3; maybe TRBD1 (6 bases). The ends were cut back, 4 bases at V and 0 bases at J, with 11 bases in the middle. CDR1 is MDHEN and CDR2 is SYDVKM in the germline V gene. This CDR3 comprises 15 residues. CDR3 sequence: CASSSPGASTDTQYF. Written as DNA, the CDR3 is TGTGCCAGCAGTTCCCCAGGGGCCAGCACAGATACGCAGTATTTT.

The chain carries TRBV5-5 and TRBJ2-2; D perhaps matches TRBD2 (5 bases). The CDR3 is 15 residues long. The V and J ends lost 4 bases and 0 bases respectively, with 10 bases between them. Germline loops: CDR1 SGHKS, CDR2 YYEKEE (reference sequence). The CDR3 bases are TGTGCCAGCAGCAGGGAGCCTGCGAACACCGGGGAGCTGTTTTTT. Translating gives CASSREPANTGELFF.

In nucleotides, the CDR3 is TGTGCCAGCAGTGTGACAGCAACTAATGAAAAACTGTTTTTT. It is translated as CASSVTATNEKLFF. This rearrangement joins TRBV27 to TRBJ1-4; D might be TRBD1 (5 bases). The CDR3 length is 14 residues. Germline CDR1 MNHEY, CDR2 SMNVEV (reference sequence). Trimming left V 5 bases short and J 0 bases short, with 7 bases between.

The gene calls are TRBV27 and TRBJ1-6; D remains unclear. Germline V lookup: CDR1 MNHEY, CDR2 SMNVEV (reference sequence). The CDR3 has 14 amino acids. The germline V and J ends were trimmed by 2 bases and 6 bases, with 8 bases remaining between them. For the CDR3, the DNA is TGTGCCAGCAGTTTAGGCCAGGTTAATTCACCCCTCCACTTT. Protein product: CASSLGQVNSPLHF.

The V gene is TRBV5-1, the J gene TRBJ1-1; D is undetermined. The germline V gene encodes CDR1 SGHRS and CDR2 YFSETQ. The CDR3 sequence is 17 residues long. V dropped 4 bases and J dropped 6 bases, with 25 bases sitting between them. The CDR3 spells CASSVLGTRPGSPEAFF. The CDR3 DNA sequence: TGCGCCAGCAGCGTCCTCGGCACACGGCCAGGCTCCCCTGAAGCTTTCTTT.

This sequence joins TRBV28 and TRBJ1-5; no firm D call. Looked up from germline, CDR1 is MDHEN and CDR2 is SYDVKM. Trimming cost V 2 bases and J 0 bases, with 5 bases left between them. The CDR3 runs 14 residues. The CDR3: CASSLVASNQPQHF. The CDR3 region has the DNA TGTGCCAGCAGTTTAGTGGCTAGCAATCAGCCCCAGCATTTT.

The V and J genes are TRBV28 and TRBJ2-7; D is possibly TRBD1 (5 bases). This CDR3 has 14 residues. V lost 7 bases and J 3 bases, leaving 16 bases between the germline ends. Germline V CDR1 and CDR2: MDHEN, SYDVKM. CDR3 nucleotide sequence: TGTGCCAGCAAGAAGGGGCCGTGGCTCTACGAGCAGTACTTC. Residues: CASKKGPWLYEQYF.

The rearrangement links TRBV2 to TRBJ2-3, with TRBD1 identical over 12 bases. Germline V gives CDR1 SNHLY, CDR2 FYNNEI. Trimming removed 6 bases from V and 6 bases from J; junction bases left unmatched: 10. This CDR3 region has 16 residues. This CDR3 reads CASSAGTGGKTDTQYF. In DNA form, the CDR3 reads TGTGCCAGCAGCGCCGGGACAGGGGGCAAAACCGATACGCAGTATTTT.

The genes are TRBV6-1 and TRBJ1-2; D is perhaps TRBD1 (5 bases). V was shortened by 4 bases and J by 4 bases, with 22 bases between the two germline ends. Per germline, CDR1 MNHNS and CDR2 SASEGT. This CDR3 region has 17 residues. The CDR3 sequence is CASSGQRVGASPYGYTF. In DNA form, the CDR3 reads TGTGCCAGCAGTGGACAGAGAGTGGGTGCCTCACCCTATGGCTACACCTTC.

V usage is TRBV6-5 and J usage is TRBJ2-5, with TRBD1 matching 8 bases. J lost 9 bases, V lost 6 bases, and 15 bases had no gene match. Looked up from germline, CDR1 is MNHEY and CDR2 is SVGAGI. The CDR3 totals 15 residues. The CDR3 sequence: CASRPGGGLGVAQYF. The CDR3 nucleotides read TGTGCCAGCAGACCAGGGGGCGGGTTAGGAGTGGCCCAGTACTTC.

This clone has more than one count but fewer than ten. This chain uses TRBV20-1 with TRBJ2-1; the D gene is possibly TRBD2 (6 bases). The V end lost 6 bases, the J end lost 9 bases, and 12 bases lay between the germline ends. The germline gives CDR1 DFQATT, CDR2 SNEGSKA (reference sequence). CDR3 length: 11 amino acids. The chain's CDR3 is CSAPHGGEQFF. The CDR3 coding sequence is TGCAGTGCGCCCCACGGGGGTGAGCAGTTCTTC.

J is TRBJ1-6 and V is TRBV3-1 (or the pseudogene TRBV3-2); possibly TRBD1 for D (6 bases). Trimming pared 3 bases from V and 5 bases from J, leaving 17 bases between. This CDR3 has 17 amino acids. The germline V gene encodes CDR1 LGHDT and CDR2 YNNKEL (reference sequence). The CDR3 loop is CASSHGVRGPDNSPLHF. CDR3 in DNA: TGTGCCAGCAGCCATGGCGTCAGGGGCCCTGATAATTCACCCCTCCACTTT.

The rearrangement links TRBV29-1 to TRBJ1-4; 8 bases fit TRBD1. CDR3 length: 13 residues. J lost 8 bases, V lost 7 bases, and 9 bases had no gene match. Germline V gene data show CDR1 as SQVTM and CDR2 as ANQGSEA. CDR3 sequence: CSANRGSAEKLFF. CDR3 nucleotide sequence: TGCAGCGCCAACAGGGGGTCGGCCGAAAAACTGTTTTTT.

The J gene is TRBJ2-1, the V gene TRBV7-2, with TRBD2 as a possible D gene (5 bases). The CDR3 contains 13 residues. From germline, CDR1 is SGHTA and CDR2 FQGNSA. The V end was cut by 5 bases, the J end by 8 bases, with 13 bases between. The CDR3 DNA is TGTGCCAGCAGCCCCACGACTATCGATGAGCAGTTCTTC. Protein: CASSPTTIDEQFF.

The chain has TRBV5-6 and TRBJ2-7; the match to TRBD2 covers 7 bases. V lost 4 bases and J lost 1; bases outside the gene matches: 2. Germline V gene data show CDR1 as SGHDT and CDR2 as YYEEEE. This CDR3 has 13 amino acids. The CDR3 loop is CASSTSVSYEQYF. The CDR3 region has the DNA TGTGCCAGCAGCACTAGCGTGTCCTACGAGCAGTACTTC. The variable domain in full, completed from reference TRBV5-6 and TRBJ2-7, reads DAGVTQSPTHLIKTRGQQVTLRCSPKSGHDTVSWYQQALGQGPQFIFQYYEEEERQRGNFPDRFSGHQFPNYSSELNVNALLLGDSALYLCASSTSVSYEQYFGPGTRLTVT.

The J gene is TRBJ2-7, the V gene TRBV27; 9 nucleotides match TRBD1. Trimming took 8 bases from V and 6 from J; bases not matched to a gene: 11. CDR1 is MNHEY, CDR2 SMNVEV, per germline (reference sequence). The CDR3 consists of 14 residues. CDR3 bases: TGTGCCAGCGGTCCCAGGACAGGGGTCCCCGAGCAGTACTTC. It specifies CASGPRTGVPEQYF.

This clone was recorded only once. The chain couples TRBV6-5 to TRBJ2-7, with 7 bases aligning to TRBD1. In germline, CDR1 is MNHEY, CDR2 SVGAGI. With 6 bases clipped from V and 2 bases from J, the junction kept 1 base outside the gene matches. The CDR3 is 12 residues long. The CDR3: CASSQGAYEQYF. Here the CDR3 DNA reads TGTGCCAGCAGCCAGGGGGCCTACGAGCAGTACTTC.

In its sample, this clone was seen many times. The chain uses TRBV28 and TRBJ2-1; a possible D gene is TRBD1 (7 bases). The CDR3 totals 15 residues. V lost 8 bases, J lost 8 bases, and 22 bases lay in between. CDR1 and CDR2 (germline): MDHEN, SYDVKM. The CDR3 region is CASGLQGTGLDEQFF. The CDR3, as DNA: TGTGCCAGCGGGTTACAGGGGACGGGACTGGATGAGCAGTTCTTC.

V gene TRBV10-2 combines with J gene TRBJ2-7; 10 positions match TRBD2. Looked up from germline, CDR1 is WSHSY and CDR2 is SAAADI. V lost 2 bases to trimming and J lost 4 bases; unmatched junction nucleotides: 11. The CDR3 has 17 residues. The CDR3 loop is CASSEGSLAGVRYEQYF. The DNA of the CDR3 is TGCGCCAGCAGTGAGGGTAGTCTAGCGGGAGTTAGGTACGAGCAGTACTTC.

The rearrangement joins TRBV6-1 to TRBJ2-7; 8 nucleotides align to TRBD1. J was trimmed by 4 bases and V by 5 bases; bases with no gene match: 10. The germline CDR1 and CDR2 sequences are MNHNS and SASEGT. The CDR3 loop spans 15 amino acids. In DNA form, the CDR3 reads TGTGCCAGCAGTCCCGGACAGGGAAGGGGGTACGAGCAGTACTTC. It encodes CASSPGQGRGYEQYF.

This chain uses TRBV3-1 (or the pseudogene TRBV3-2) with TRBJ1-1, with 7 bases aligning to TRBD1. The CDR3 runs to 13 residues. Germline V gene sequence: CDR1 LGHDT, CDR2 YNNKEL (reference sequence). The ends lost 5 bases at V and 12 bases at J; junction bases unmatched: 12. The CDR3 sequence: CASSNTRGTASFF. In DNA, the CDR3 is TGTGCCAGCAGCAACACTAGAGGGACAGCCTCTTTCTTT.

The gene calls are TRBV3-1 (or the pseudogene TRBV3-2) and TRBJ1-1, with 7 bases matching TRBD1. This CDR3 contains 16 residues. The trim removed 4 bases at V and 1 base at J, leaving 9 bases unmatched. Germline assignment: CDR1 LGHDT and CDR2 YNNKEL (reference sequence). The CDR3 DNA reads TGTGCCAGCAGCCCTTACTCCGGGACAGAGAACACTGAAGCTTTCTTT. It codes for CASSPYSGTENTEAFF.

Comment on this clone: Different DNA sequences within this sample yield the same CDR3. This chain uses TRBV5-1 with TRBJ2-7; D gene ambiguous. V lost 0 bases, J lost 4 bases, and 5 bases lay in between. The CDR3 extends over 12 amino acids. Germline V gene data show CDR1 as SGHRS and CDR2 as YFSETQ. CDR3 in DNA: TGCGCCAGCAGCTTGGGGGCATACGAGCAGTACTTC. It yields the protein CASSLGAYEQYF.

This clone has just a few counts. This chain connects TRBV5-1 to TRBJ1-1, with D possibly matching TRBD1 (5 bases). Germline CDR1 is SGHRS and CDR2 is YFSETQ. The CDR3 consists of 15 residues. V lost 0 bases, J lost 3 bases, and 12 bases lay in between. The CDR3 sequence is CASSLGVGDYTEAFF. In DNA, the CDR3 is TGCGCCAGCAGCTTGGGCGTAGGGGATTACACTGAAGCTTTCTTT.

The chain carries TRBV18 and TRBJ1-1; the match to TRBD1 covers 8 bases. The CDR3 has 14 residues. J lost 5 bases, V lost 3 bases, and 5 bases had no gene match. Germline CDR1 KGHSH, CDR2 LQKENI. The CDR3: CASSPRQGLTEAFF. As DNA, the CDR3 is TGTGCCAGCTCACCCCGACAGGGGTTAACTGAAGCTTTCTTT.

V usage is TRBV10-3 and J usage is TRBJ2-7; D is perhaps TRBD2 (5 bases). The length of the CDR3 is 15 residues. Trimming took off 8 bases at V and 2 bases at J, with 19 bases between the two ends. The germline CDR1 and CDR2 sequences are ENHRY and SYGVKD. CDR3 amino acids: CAIGSSGVQAYEQYF. In DNA, the CDR3 is TGTGCCATCGGGTCCAGCGGAGTTCAGGCCTACGAGCAGTACTTC.

The rearrangement links TRBV10-3 to TRBJ1-2, with D possibly being TRBD1 (5 bases). CDR3 length equals 15 residues. Trimming cost V 0 bases and J 4 bases, with 12 bases left between them. Germline V gene data show CDR1 as ENHRY and CDR2 as SYGVKD. DNA for the CDR3: TGTGCCATCAGTGAGTCGCGGGGCAGCAGCTATGGCTACACCTTC. Amino acid sequence: CAISESRGSSYGYTF.

The chain combines TRBV6-5 with TRBJ2-7, with a weak D call TRBD1 (5 bases). V lost 8 bases and J lost 0, with 14 bases in between. CDR1 and CDR2 from the germline V gene are MNHEY and SVGAGI. This CDR3 region has 14 residues. The CDR3 is CASALGHPSYEQYF. CDR3 sequence (DNA): TGTGCCAGCGCTTTGGGGCACCCCTCCTACGAGCAGTACTTC.